What follows describes a single TCR beta chain. Antigen specificity is unknown. TCRdb's copy holds only in-frame clones and misses some; the assay was immunoSEQ multiplex PCR. The data show some 130,000 clones, with approximately 90% seen just once and about 2% held by the top ten. This specimen belongs to a study of T cell responses to AZD1222 COVID-19 vaccine. Findings of the study overall: With dominance at 160-218 and 743-854, vaccine-associated CD4 TCRs spanned spike.

The material sequenced was peripheral blood, taken on day 0 of AZD1222 vaccination. The TCR originated in an adult in good health.

CDR3 sequence (DNA): TGTGCCAGCAGTGAAGGCGGACAGGGGGTTGATGAAGCTTTCTTT. Translated, it gives CASSEGGQGVDEAFF. The chain joins TRBV2 to TRBJ1-1; 10 bases match TRBD1. This CDR3 is built from 15 residues. The germline gives CDR1 SNHLY, CDR2 FYNNEI. After removal of 1 base from V and 7 bases from J, the junction contained 6 bases not matched to a gene.